Here is one T cell receptor (beta chain) with its context. Its target is not known. The data were taken from a study of cytomegalovirus exposure and HLA in healthy donors. Study summary: Within an early data release were about 80 million unique TCRs drawn from HLA-typed donors.

The PCR made use of 60 Vbeta and 13 Jbeta primers. Data came from immunoSEQ multiplex PCR; TCRdb stores just in-frame clones and leaves some out. The sample has 150,000 to 250,000 clones; 82% are singletons. There are 15 residues in the CDR3. V shed 3 bases and J shed 2 bases, with 12 bases lying between them. Germline V gives CDR1 SGDLS, CDR2 YYNGEE. Notes on the study in general: Some V segments, TRBV6-2 and TRBV6-3 among them, were indistinguishable and were therefore excluded. Reports described diagnosis of cytomegalovirus status by the classifier as highly specific and sensitive.

The sequenced material came from PBMCs. The TCR was taken from a boy aged 2 to 10 in good health and CMV-seronegative. V and J are TRBV9 and TRBJ1-3; unclear D gene. The CDR3 DNA is TGTGCCAGCAGCGGCCGAGGAGGCACTGGAAACACCATATATTTT. Its protein is CASSGRGGTGNTIYF.